This is a list of T cell receptor beta chains from one sample in a study of Ad26.COV2.S vaccination and SARS-CoV-2 variants. Assay: immunoSEQ multiplex PCR; the TCRdb copy retains only in-frame clones and omits some. The table shows around 300,000 clones, with roughly nine tenths occurring only once. This specimen consisted of peripheral blood, obtained in a trial of Ad26.COV2.S vaccine versus placebo. The source of these receptors is a person aged 18 to 65 who received the Ad26.COV2.S COVID-19 vaccine or a placebo. Each CDR3 is given with its conserved first and last residue. A D gene is named only where the DNA matches it firmly. The size entry is marked missing in some rows and otherwise reads once, few, many or a size class.

cdr3_aa cdr3_nt clone_size d_call j_call v_call cdr3_length
CASSRTGNEAFF TGTGCCAGCAGCCGAACAGGGAATGAAGCTTTCTTT NA NA TRBJ1-1 TRBV12-3/TRBV12-4 12
CASHGQSRNYGYTF TGTGCCAGTCACGGACAGTCCCGAAACTATGGCTACACCTTC NA NA TRBJ1-2 TRBV5-6 14
CASSFISGPPPWGTEAFF TGCGCCAGCAGCTTTATATCTGGCCCACCACCCTGGGGAACTGAAGCTTTCTTT NA NA TRBJ1-1 TRBV5-1 18
CASSIDSFEGWYTEAFF TGTGCCAGTAGTATAGATTCGTTTGAGGGCTGGTACACTGAAGCTTTCTTT NA NA TRBJ1-1 TRBV19 17
CASLRSEKNTEAFF TGCGCCAGCTTACGGTCAGAAAAGAACACTGAAGCTTTCTTT NA NA TRBJ1-1 TRBV10-1 14
CASSHRDGHYSNQPQHF TGTGCCAGCAGCCACCGCGACGGACACTATAGCAATCAGCCCCAGCATTTT NA NA TRBJ1-5 TRBV3-1/TRBV3-2 17
CASSYSTIEETQYF TGTGCCAGCAGTTACTCGACTATTGAGGAGACCCAGTACTTC NA NA TRBJ2-5 TRBV6-2/TRBV6-3 14
CASSLRDIFEQYF TGTGCCAGCAGCCTCCGGGACATTTTCGAGCAGTACTTC NA NA TRBJ2-7 TRBV6-2/TRBV6-3 13
CASASNTEAFF TGTGCCAGCGCCTCGAACACTGAAGCTTTCTTT NA NA TRBJ1-1 TRBV3-1/TRBV3-2 11
CASSLSRTQYQETQYF TGTGCCAGCAGTCTTTCAAGGACACAGTACCAAGAGACCCAGTACTTC NA NA TRBJ2-5 TRBV27 16
CAISDSGTPNNEQFF TGTGCCATCAGTGATTCCGGGACGCCTAACAATGAGCAGTTCTTC NA NA TRBJ2-1 TRBV10-3 15
CSASSESYEQYF TGCAGTGCTAGTTCAGAATCCTACGAGCAGTACTTC NA NA TRBJ2-7 TRBV20-1 12
CASSLGGTGPKNIQYF TGTGCCAGCAGCCTGGGGGGGACAGGGCCCAAAAACATTCAGTACTTC NA TRBD1 TRBJ2-4 TRBV11-2 16
CASRNLRSNQPQHF TGTGCCAGCAGGAACTTAAGGAGCAATCAGCCCCAGCATTTT NA NA TRBJ1-5 TRBV6-5 14
CASGVVRDEQFF TGTGCCAGTGGGGTAGTGAGGGATGAGCAGTTCTTC NA NA TRBJ2-1 TRBV19 12
CASSLSDWGDLSYEQYF TGTGCCAGCAGCTTGTCCGACTGGGGTGACCTATCCTACGAGCAGTACTTC NA NA TRBJ2-7 TRBV5-6 17
CASSQEQYYEQYF TGCGCCAGCAGCCAAGAACAGTACTACGAGCAGTACTTC NA NA TRBJ2-7 TRBV4-3 13
CASSPRDRGWTEAFF TGTGCCAGCAGTCCACGGGACAGGGGGTGGACTGAAGCTTTCTTT NA TRBD1 TRBJ1-1 TRBV25-1 15
CASKVGDTEAFF TGCGCCAGCAAGGTCGGAGACACTGAAGCTTTCTTT once NA TRBJ1-1 TRBV5-1 12
CASSSAQGVNTEAFF TGTGCCAGCAGCTCCGCCCAGGGGGTGAACACTGAAGCTTTCTTT NA TRBD1 TRBJ1-1 TRBV7-9 15
CASSIGLADQETQYF TGTGCCAGTAGTATAGGTCTAGCGGACCAAGAGACCCAGTACTTC NA TRBD2 TRBJ2-5 TRBV19 15
CASSFNPWEKLFF TGTGCCAGCAGTTTTAACCCCTGGGAAAAACTGTTTTTT NA NA TRBJ1-4 TRBV28 13
CASSVPGDLYGYTF TGTGCCAGTAGTGTACCGGGAGATCTCTATGGCTACACCTTC NA NA TRBJ1-2 TRBV19 14
CASSLEGVANVLTF TGTGCCAGCAGCTTAGAAGGGGTGGCCAACGTCCTGACTTTC once NA TRBJ2-6 TRBV7-2 14
CASSQTAGLVTGELFF TGCGCCAGCAGCCAGACAGCCGGACTTGTCACCGGGGAGCTGTTTTTT NA NA TRBJ2-2 TRBV5-1 16
CASSSPGLLTDTQYF TGTGCCAGCAGCTCCCCGGGACTCCTCACAGATACGCAGTATTTT NA NA TRBJ2-3 TRBV7-3 15
CASSSFGGGAETQYF TGTGCCAGTAGTTCCTTCGGCGGGGGGGCCGAGACCCAGTACTTC NA TRBD2 TRBJ2-5 TRBV19 15
CASSLSGRASGANVLTF TGTGCCAGCAGCCTCAGCGGGAGGGCCTCTGGGGCCAACGTCCTGACTTTC NA TRBD2 TRBJ2-6 TRBV3-1/TRBV3-2 17
CASSVRQGITDTQYF TGTGCCAGCAGTGTTAGACAGGGAATCACAGATACGCAGTATTTT NA TRBD1 TRBJ2-3 TRBV6-2/TRBV6-3 15
CASSPGLAGEGTQYF TGTGCCAGCAGTCCCGGACTAGCGGGAGAGGGGACGCAGTATTTT NA TRBD2 TRBJ2-3 TRBV7-9 15
CASSLDATGSGSYNEQFF TGCGCCAGCAGCTTGGACGCCACTGGTAGCGGGAGTTACAATGAGCAGTTCTTC NA TRBD2 TRBJ2-1 TRBV5-1 18
CASSFPEGPGRDTQYF TGTGCCAGCAGCTTTCCTGAGGGCCCTGGGCGGGATACGCAGTATTTT NA NA TRBJ2-3 TRBV13 16
CASGSPGDGELFF TGTGCTAGTGGCTCCCCCGGTGACGGGGAGCTGTTTTTT NA NA TRBJ2-2 TRBV12-5 13
CASSGDREGAYGYTF TGTGCCAGCAGCGGGGACAGGGAGGGAGCTTATGGCTACACCTTC NA TRBD1 TRBJ1-2 TRBV7-2 15
CASSLYLGWTDTQYF TGTGCCAGCAGCTTATATCTAGGGTGGACAGATACGCAGTATTTT NA NA TRBJ2-3 TRBV5-5 15
CASGGGGDRAYQPQHF TGTGCCAGCGGGGGTGGGGGGGACAGAGCCTATCAGCCCCAGCATTTT NA TRBD1 TRBJ1-5 TRBV27 16
CASGGGPYEQYF TGTGCCAGCGGGGGGGGCCCCTACGAGCAGTACTTC NA NA TRBJ2-7 TRBV6-5 12
CASSQTGGNSPLHF TGTGCCAGTAGTCAAACAGGGGGGAATTCACCCCTCCACTTT NA TRBD1 TRBJ1-6 TRBV19 14
CATLQGAEAFF TGTGCCACCTTGCAGGGGGCTGAAGCTTTCTTT NA TRBD1 TRBJ1-1 TRBV19 11
CASSLGPGQSPNQPQHF TGTGCCAGCAGCCTAGGGCCGGGACAAAGCCCCAATCAGCCCCAGCATTTT once NA TRBJ1-5 TRBV27 17
CASSPQTGNIEAFF TGTGCCAGCTCACCACAGACAGGGAATATCGAAGCTTTCTTT once TRBD1 TRBJ1-1 TRBV18 14
CASRWAGNTEAFF TGTGCCAGCAGATGGGCGGGGAACACTGAAGCTTTCTTT NA NA TRBJ1-1 TRBV6-5 13
CASSETLVAGGRYNEQFF TGTGCCAGCAGTGAAACTTTGGTAGCGGGAGGGCGTTACAATGAGCAGTTCTTC NA TRBD2 TRBJ2-1 TRBV25-1 18
CASSLGETQYF TGTGCCAGCAGTTTGGGTGAGACCCAGTACTTC NA NA TRBJ2-5 TRBV6-2/TRBV6-3 11
CASSSVAGGSYNEQFF TGTGCCAGCAGCTCCGTAGCGGGAGGGTCCTACAATGAGCAGTTCTTC once TRBD2 TRBJ2-1 TRBV7-3 16
CASSRGVNTEAFF TGTGCCAGCAGCCGAGGGGTTAACACTGAAGCTTTCTTT NA NA TRBJ1-1 TRBV9 13
CASSFGGVGEQFF TGTGCCAGCAGTTTCGGGGGGGTGGGTGAGCAGTTCTTC few TRBD2 TRBJ2-1 TRBV28 13
CAISDPIRGLAGGSYNEQFF TGTGCCATCAGTGACCCAATCAGGGGTCTAGCGGGGGGGTCCTACAATGAGCAGTTCTTC NA TRBD2 TRBJ2-1 TRBV10-3 20